This paragraph covers one T cell receptor beta chain sequence. Its cognate antigen is unknown. This sample was taken from a study of shared clonotypes between healthy human individuals. General study results and limits: All-four-donor shared clonotypes had higher generation probabilities than non-shared clonotypes did.

Replicate PCRs for sorted subsets used around 190 ng DNA; this equaled 33,000 or so T cell genomes. TCRdb keeps only in-frame clones here, not all; method: immunoSEQ multiplex PCR. The data show about 650,000 clones, roughly 95% seen once. CD45RO negativity and positive selection for CCR7 defined naive CD8 cells, a population that excluded terminally differentiated effector memory CD45RA+ cells. Every donor was a Caucasian adult from Nashville, Tennessee. The clonotype originates from a woman between 25 and 40 years old in good health. Sequencing used naive CD8+ T cells sorted from blood.

In nucleotides, the CDR3 is TGTGCCAGCAGTGGCGCCGGAGGTAGCGGGAGGAGCAATGAGCAGTTCTTC. Protein: CASSGAGGSGRSNEQFF. V is TRBV6-1 and J is TRBJ2-1; the match to TRBD2 covers 10 bases. Germline V gene data show CDR1 as MNHNS and CDR2 as SASEGT. The CDR3 contains 17 residues. V was pared by 4 bases and J by 6 bases, with 12 bases of the junction left unmatched.